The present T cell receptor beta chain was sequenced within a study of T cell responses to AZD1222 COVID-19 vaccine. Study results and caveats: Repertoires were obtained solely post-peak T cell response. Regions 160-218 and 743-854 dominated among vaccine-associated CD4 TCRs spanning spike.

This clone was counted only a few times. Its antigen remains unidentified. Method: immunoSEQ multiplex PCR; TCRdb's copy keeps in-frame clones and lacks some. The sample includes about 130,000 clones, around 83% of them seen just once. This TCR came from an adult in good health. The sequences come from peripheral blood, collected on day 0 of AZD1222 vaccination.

The CDR3 sequence is CASSRGLAGVETQYF. CDR3 DNA: TGCGCCAGCAGCCGGGGACTAGCGGGAGTGGAGACCCAGTACTTC. This chain connects TRBV5-1 to TRBJ2-5; TRBD2 aligns across 14 bases. The CDR3 has 15 amino acids. The V segment lost 4 bases and the J segment 5 bases; nucleotides outside the gene matches: 4. CDR1 and CDR2 from the germline V gene are SGHRS and YFSETQ.